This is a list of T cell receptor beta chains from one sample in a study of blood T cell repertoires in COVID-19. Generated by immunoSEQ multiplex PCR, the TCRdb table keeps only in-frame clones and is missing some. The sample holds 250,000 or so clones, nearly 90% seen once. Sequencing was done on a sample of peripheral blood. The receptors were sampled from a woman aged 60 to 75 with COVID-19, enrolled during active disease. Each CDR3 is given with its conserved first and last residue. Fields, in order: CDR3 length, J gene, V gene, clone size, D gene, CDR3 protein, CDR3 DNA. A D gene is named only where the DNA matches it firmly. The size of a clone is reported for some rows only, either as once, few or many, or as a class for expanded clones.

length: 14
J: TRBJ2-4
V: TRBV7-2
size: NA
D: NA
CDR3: CASSFAIAKNIQYF
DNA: TGTGCCAGCAGCTTCGCGATAGCCAAAAACATTCAGTACTTC

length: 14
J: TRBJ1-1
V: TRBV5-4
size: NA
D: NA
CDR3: CASSSGTKNTEAFF
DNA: TGTGCCAGCAGCTCCGGGACAAAGAACACTGAAGCTTTCTTT

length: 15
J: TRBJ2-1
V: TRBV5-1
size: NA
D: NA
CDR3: CASSPTGDSYNEQFF
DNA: TGCGCCAGCAGCCCGACAGGAGACTCCTACAATGAGCAGTTCTTC

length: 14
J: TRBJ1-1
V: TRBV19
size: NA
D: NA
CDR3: CASSIGGRNTEAFF
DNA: TGTGCCAGTAGTATAGGAGGAAGGAACACTGAAGCTTTCTTT

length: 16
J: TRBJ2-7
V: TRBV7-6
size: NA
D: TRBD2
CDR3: CASSLSARGAPYEQYF
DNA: TGTGCCAGCAGCTTAAGTGCGCGGGGGGCCCCCTACGAGCAGTACTTC

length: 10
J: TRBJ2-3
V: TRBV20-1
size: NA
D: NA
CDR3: CSARTDTQYF
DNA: TGCAGTGCTCGGACAGATACGCAGTATTTT

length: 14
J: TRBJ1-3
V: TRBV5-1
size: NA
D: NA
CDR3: CASSLGQGLNTIYF
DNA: TGCGCCAGCAGCTTGGGTCAGGGGTTGAACACCATATATTTT

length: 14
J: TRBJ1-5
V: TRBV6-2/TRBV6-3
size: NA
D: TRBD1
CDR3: CASSPAAGGQPQHF
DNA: TGTGCCAGCAGCCCCGCGGCAGGGGGGCAGCCCCAGCATTTT

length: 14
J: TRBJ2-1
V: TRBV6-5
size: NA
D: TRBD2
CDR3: CASSSLGGGPEQFF
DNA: TGTGCCAGCAGTTCTCTCGGGGGGGGGCCTGAGCAGTTCTTC

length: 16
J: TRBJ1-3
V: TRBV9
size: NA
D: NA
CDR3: CASSVAAPATGNTIYF
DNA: TGTGCCAGCAGCGTAGCCGCGCCAGCGACTGGAAACACCATATATTTT

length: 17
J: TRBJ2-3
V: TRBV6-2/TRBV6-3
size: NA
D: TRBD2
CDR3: CASRPGTSGARGDTQYF
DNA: TGTGCCAGCAGACCTGGGACTAGCGGGGCGAGGGGAGATACGCAGTATTTT

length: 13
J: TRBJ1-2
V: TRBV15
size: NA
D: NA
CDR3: CATSPTGSYGYTF
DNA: TGTGCCACCAGCCCAACAGGGTCCTATGGCTACACCTTC

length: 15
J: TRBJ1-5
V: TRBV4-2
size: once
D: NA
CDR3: CASSQGSSGGQPQHF
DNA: TGTGCCAGCAGCCAAGGATCTTCGGGAGGTCAGCCCCAGCATTTT

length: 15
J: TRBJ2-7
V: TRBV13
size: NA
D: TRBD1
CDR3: CASSPDRGITYEQYF
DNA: TGTGCCAGCAGCCCGGACAGGGGGATCACCTACGAGCAGTACTTC

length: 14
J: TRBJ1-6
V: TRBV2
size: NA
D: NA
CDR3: CASSPDREGSPLHF
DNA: TGTGCCAGCAGTCCTGACCGAGAGGGTTCACCCCTCCACTTT

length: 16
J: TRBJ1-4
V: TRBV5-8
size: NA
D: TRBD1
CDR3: CASRTGWEQINEKLFF
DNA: TGTGCCAGCCGGACAGGGTGGGAACAAATAAATGAAAAACTGTTTTTT

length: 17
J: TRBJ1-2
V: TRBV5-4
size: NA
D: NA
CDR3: CASSSRNPTQGLGGYTF
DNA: TGTGCCAGCAGCTCCCGAAACCCAACCCAGGGGCTGGGTGGCTACACCTTC

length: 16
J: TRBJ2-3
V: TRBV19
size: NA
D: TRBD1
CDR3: CASSLTGTVYTDTQYF
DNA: TGTGCCAGTAGCCTAACCGGGACAGTTTACACAGATACGCAGTATTTT

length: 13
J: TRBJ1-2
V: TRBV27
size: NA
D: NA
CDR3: CASSLRESYGYTF
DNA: TGTGCCAGCAGTCTCCGGGAGAGCTATGGCTACACCTTC

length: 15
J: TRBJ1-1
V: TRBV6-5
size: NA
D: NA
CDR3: CASSYRGGMNTEAFF
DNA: TGTGCCAGCAGTTACAGGGGAGGGATGAACACTGAAGCTTTCTTT

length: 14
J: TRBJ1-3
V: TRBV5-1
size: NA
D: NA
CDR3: CASTPGLSGNTIYF
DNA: TGCGCCAGCACCCCCGGTCTCTCTGGAAACACCATATATTTT

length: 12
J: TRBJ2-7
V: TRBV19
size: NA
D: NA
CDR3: CASNDRNYEQYF
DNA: TGTGCCAGTAATGACAGGAACTACGAGCAGTACTTC

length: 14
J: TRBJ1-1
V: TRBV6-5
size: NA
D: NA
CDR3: CASSPGQMNTEAFF
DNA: TGTGCCAGCAGTCCCGGACAGATGAACACTGAAGCTTTCTTT

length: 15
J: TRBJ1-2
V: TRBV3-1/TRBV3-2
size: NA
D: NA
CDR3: CASSQVIAGGYGYTF
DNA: TGTGCCAGCAGCCAAGTCATTGCTGGGGGGTATGGCTACACCTTC

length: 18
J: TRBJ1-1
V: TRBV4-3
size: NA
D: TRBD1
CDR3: CASSYWTGGVGRNTEAFF
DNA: TGCGCCAGCAGCTACTGGACAGGGGGCGTCGGGAGGAACACTGAAGCTTTCTTT

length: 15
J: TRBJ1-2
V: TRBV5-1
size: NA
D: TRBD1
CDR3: CASSTGQGPVYGYTF
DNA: TGCGCCAGCAGCACTGGACAGGGTCCGGTCTATGGCTACACCTTC

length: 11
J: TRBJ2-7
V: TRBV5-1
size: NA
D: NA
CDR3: CASRRDYEQYF
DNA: TGCGCCAGCAGGCGCGACTACGAGCAGTACTTC

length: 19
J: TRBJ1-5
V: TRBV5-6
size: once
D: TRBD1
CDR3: CASSLNLAGTGGRGQPQHF
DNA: TGTGCCAGCAGCCTAAATTTGGCTGGGACAGGGGGCCGTGGACAGCCCCAGCATTTT

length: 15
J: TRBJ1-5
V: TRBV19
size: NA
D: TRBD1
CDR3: CASTSGQGFNQPQHF
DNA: TGTGCCAGCACGTCGGGACAGGGCTTCAATCAGCCCCAGCATTTT

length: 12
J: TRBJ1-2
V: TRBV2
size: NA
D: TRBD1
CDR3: CATRTGNYGYTF
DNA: TGTGCCACGCGGACAGGGAACTATGGCTACACCTTC

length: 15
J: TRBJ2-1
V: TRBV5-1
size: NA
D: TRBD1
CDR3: CASSVDRGAYNEQFF
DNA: TGCGCCAGCAGCGTGGACAGGGGGGCCTACAATGAGCAGTTCTTC

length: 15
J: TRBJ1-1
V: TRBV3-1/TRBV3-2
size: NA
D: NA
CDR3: CASSPGTGGNTEAFF
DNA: TGTGCCAGCAGCCCTGGAACGGGAGGGAACACTGAAGCTTTCTTT

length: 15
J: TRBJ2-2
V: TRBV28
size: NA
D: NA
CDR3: CASSYPAGMSGELFF
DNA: TGTGCCAGCAGTTACCCAGCAGGGATGTCCGGGGAGCTGTTTTTT

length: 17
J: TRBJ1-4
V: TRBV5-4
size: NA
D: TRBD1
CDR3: CASSSLGPGQGNEKLFF
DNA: TGTGCCAGCAGCTCCCTTGGGCCGGGACAGGGGAATGAAAAACTGTTTTTT

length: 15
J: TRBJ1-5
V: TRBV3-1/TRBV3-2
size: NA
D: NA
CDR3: CASSQGGLGVQPQHF
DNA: TGTGCCAGCAGCCAAGGGGGGCTGGGGGTCCAGCCCCAGCATTTT

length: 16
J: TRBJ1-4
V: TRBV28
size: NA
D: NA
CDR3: CASSPPTGATNEKLFF
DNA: TGTGCCAGCAGTCCGCCGACAGGAGCAACTAATGAAAAACTGTTTTTT

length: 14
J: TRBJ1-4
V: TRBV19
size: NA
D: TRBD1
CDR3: CASSLTGGREKLFF
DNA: TGTGCCAGTAGCCTCACAGGGGGCCGAGAAAAACTGTTTTTT

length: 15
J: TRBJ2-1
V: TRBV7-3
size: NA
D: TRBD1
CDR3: CASSSDRGPYNEQFF
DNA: TGTGCCAGCAGCTCCGACAGGGGGCCCTACAATGAGCAGTTCTTC

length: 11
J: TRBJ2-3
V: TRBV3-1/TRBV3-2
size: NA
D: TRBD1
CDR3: CASRGQGPQYF
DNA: TGTGCCAGCCGCGGACAGGGGCCGCAGTATTTT

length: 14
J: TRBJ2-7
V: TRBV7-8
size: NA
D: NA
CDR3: CASSLDRGPYEQYF
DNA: TGTGCCAGCAGCTTAGATCGCGGTCCCTACGAGCAGTACTTC

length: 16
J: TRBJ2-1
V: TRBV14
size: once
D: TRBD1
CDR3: CASSVTGTGGGNEQFF
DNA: TGTGCCAGCAGCGTTACCGGGACAGGGGGCGGCAATGAGCAGTTCTTC

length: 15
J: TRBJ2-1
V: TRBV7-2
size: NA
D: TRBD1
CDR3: CASSLLANRGNEQFF
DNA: TGTGCCAGCAGCTTACTCGCGAACAGGGGAAATGAGCAGTTCTTC

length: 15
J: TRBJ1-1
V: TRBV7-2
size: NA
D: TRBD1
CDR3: CASSPRTGPGTEAFF
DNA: TGTGCCAGCAGCCCCAGGACAGGGCCGGGGACTGAAGCTTTCTTT

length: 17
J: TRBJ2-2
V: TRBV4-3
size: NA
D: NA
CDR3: CASSQDLSRGSPAELFF
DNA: TGCGCCAGCAGCCAAGATCTGAGTAGGGGGTCGCCCGCGGAGCTGTTTTTT

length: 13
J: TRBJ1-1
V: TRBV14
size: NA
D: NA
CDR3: CASSQDRGVEAFF
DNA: TGTGCCAGCAGCCAAGATCGCGGCGTTGAAGCTTTCTTT

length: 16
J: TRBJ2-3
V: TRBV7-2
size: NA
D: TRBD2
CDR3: CASSNYLAGGPDTQYF
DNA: TGTGCCAGCAGCAACTACCTAGCGGGGGGGCCAGATACGCAGTATTTT

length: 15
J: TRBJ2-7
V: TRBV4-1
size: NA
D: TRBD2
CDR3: CVSSQATSGAYEQYF
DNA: TGCGTCAGCAGCCAAGCTACTAGCGGGGCCTACGAGCAGTACTTC

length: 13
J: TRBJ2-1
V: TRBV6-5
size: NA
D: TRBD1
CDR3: CASSYGQDNEQFF
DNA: TGTGCCAGCAGTTACGGACAGGACAATGAGCAGTTCTTC

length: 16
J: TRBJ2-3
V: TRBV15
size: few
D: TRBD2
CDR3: CATSRDRRGSTDTQYF
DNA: TGTGCCACCAGCAGAGATCGGCGGGGGAGCACAGATACGCAGTATTTT

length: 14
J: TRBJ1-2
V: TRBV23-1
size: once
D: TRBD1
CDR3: CASSQPQGGNGYTF
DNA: TGCGCCAGCAGTCAACCACAGGGGGGGAATGGCTACACCTTC

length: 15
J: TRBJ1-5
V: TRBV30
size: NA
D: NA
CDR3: CAWSYGGGGNQPQHF
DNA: TGTGCCTGGAGTTATGGCGGGGGGGGCAATCAGCCCCAGCATTTT

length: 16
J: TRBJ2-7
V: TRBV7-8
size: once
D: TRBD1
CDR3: CASSGIIPGQGNEQYF
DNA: TGTGCCAGCAGCGGCATAATTCCGGGACAGGGTAACGAGCAGTACTTC

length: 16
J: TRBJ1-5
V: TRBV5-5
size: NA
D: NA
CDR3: CASSLESFPNNQPQHF
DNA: TGTGCCAGCAGCTTGGAGTCCTTCCCTAACAATCAGCCCCAGCATTTT